The clone carrying this T cell receptor beta chain was detected ten times or more. Its specificity is unknown. It was from 2 million PBMCs stored at -80 C that the unsorted libraries were obtained. TCRdb re-called the 5' RACE reads with MiXCR, one entry per CDR3 protein. The sample lists 20,000 to 30,000 distinct CDR3 sequences, more than 2% seen once, with 2% to 2.5% in the top ten. These data are taken from a study of neurological immune-mediated disorders. Study outcomes and limitations: The greatest TCR clonal expansion appeared in HTLV-1-associated myelopathy and the smallest, falling below healthy controls, in multiple sclerosis. The repertoires of 18 of 34 multiple sclerosis patients fell into one related-CDR3 cluster (a possible signature) under phylogenetic grouping.

Germline loops: CDR1 SGHAT, CDR2 FQNNGV. CDR3 size: 13 residues. V was pared by 2 bases and J by 5 bases, with 9 bases between. This clonotype was obtained from a woman aged 45-59 years with multiple sclerosis. The V gene is TRBV11-2, the J gene TRBJ1-1; weak D call: TRBD1 (5 bases). The sample comprised PBMCs. The CDR3 nucleotides are TGTGCCAGCAGCTTAAAATCAGGGACTGAAGCTTTCTTT. Protein product: CASSLKSGTEAFF. Full variable domain (missing parts from reference TRBV11-2 and TRBJ1-1): EAGVAQSPRYKIIEKRQSVAFWCNPISGHATLYWYQQILGQGPKLLIQFQNNGVVDDSQLPKDRFSAERLKGVDSTLKIQPAKLEDSAVYLCASSLKSGTEAFFGQGTRLTVV.